Included here is one T cell receptor beta chain sequence, with context. Treatment indicated: about 20 received Ad26.COV2.S at low or high dose, single or two shots; 5 received placebo; per-sample allocation not given. The study sampled participants on day 63 after the first vaccine or placebo injection. TCRdb keeps only in-frame clones here, not all; method: immunoSEQ multiplex PCR. This table holds some 290,000 clones, about 85% found once. This sample is drawn from a study of Ad26.COV2.S vaccination and SARS-CoV-2 variants. The CDR3 is made up of 13 amino acids. Germline V gives CDR1 LGHDT, CDR2 YNNKEL (reference sequence). V was clipped by 6 bases and J by 0 bases, with 6 bases between them.

The origin of this receptor is a person between 18 and 60 years old who received the Ad26.COV2.S COVID-19 vaccine or a placebo. This chain links TRBV3-1 (or the pseudogene TRBV3-2) with TRBJ2-1; D ambiguous. Sample: peripheral blood, taken in a trial of Ad26.COV2.S vaccine versus placebo. The CDR3 DNA follows: TGTGCCAGCAGGGATAGCTCCTACAATGAGCAGTTCTTC. Its translation: CASRDSSYNEQFF.